What follows are 8 T cell receptor beta chains derived from one specimen sequenced in a study of blood T cell repertoires in COVID-19 (dated by TCRdb to the early 2020s). Library construction relied on the immunoSEQ multiplex PCR assay. In its TCRdb copy, this immuneACCESS table keeps in-frame sequences only and misses some clones. Where compared with another copy, unresolved V genes explain less than half of these, and the others have no known cause. This sample has some 150,000 clones in its table, and about 85% of those were observed once. About 3% of the sample is held by the ten biggest clonotypes. The sample comprised peripheral blood. These receptors were collected from a woman aged 40 to 55 with active or convalescent COVID-19.

This chain connects TRBV28 to TRBJ2-5; 12 bases agree with TRBD1. Germline trimming cut 4 bases from V and 4 bases from J; bases unmatched to any gene: 13. CDR3 length: 18 residues. Germline assignment: CDR1 MDHEN and CDR2 SYDVKM. CDR3 in DNA: TGTGCCAGCAGTTCCCCGGCCTTTGGGACAGGGGGCGCAGAGACCCAGTACTTC. It encodes CASSSPAFGTGGAETQYF.

This clone was counted only a few times. The genes are TRBV7-2 and TRBJ1-2; D not resolved. Between the trimmed V and J ends, which lost 1 base and 2 bases, there was a span of 8 bases. This CDR3 is built from 14 residues. Per the germline V gene, CDR1 is SGHTA and CDR2 is FQGNSA. For the CDR3, the DNA is TGTGCCAGCAGCTTAGATAGTCTGAACTATGGCTACACCTTC. Encoded protein: CASSLDSLNYGYTF.

V is TRBV27 and J is TRBJ2-3, with 11 bases identical to TRBD2. Losses at the gene ends were 3 bases for V and 1 base for J; bases not matched to a gene: 12. This CDR3 contains 19 residues. Germline-derived CDR1 and CDR2 are MNHEY and SMNVEV (reference sequence). CDR3 in amino acids: CASSFTVAGGPSRTDTQYF. The CDR3 nucleotides are TGTGCCAGCAGTTTTACGGTAGCGGGAGGGCCTAGCCGCACAGATACGCAGTATTTT.

This clone was observed a handful of times. The V call is TRBV28, the J call TRBJ1-6, with TRBD1 identical over 9 bases. V trimming: 2 bases; J trimming: 8 bases; junction bases outside the gene matches: 4. The CDR3 totals 15 residues. The germline V gene has CDR1 MDHEN and CDR2 SYDVKM. The CDR3 DNA follows: TGTGCCAGCAGTTTACGGGGACAGGGTTATTCACCCCTCCACTTT. Translating it yields CASSLRGQGYSPLHF.

This clone appeared a few times. V gene TRBV15 combines with J gene TRBJ1-6; no clear D gene. The CDR3 is made up of 14 amino acids. Germline values: CDR1 LNHNV, CDR2 YYDKDF (reference sequence). The ends were cut back, 0 bases at V and 8 bases at J, with 8 bases in the middle. CDR3 region: CATSREGRYSPLHF. The CDR3 coding sequence is TGTGCCACCAGCAGAGAGGGCAGGTATTCACCCCTCCACTTT.

The chain is built from TRBV7-9 and TRBJ2-1; D is perhaps TRBD1 (6 bases). With 5 bases removed from V and 2 bases from J, the gap between germline ends came to 16 bases. The CDR3 runs 16 residues. CDR1 and CDR2 (germline): SEHNR, FQNEAQ (reference sequence). CDR3 in DNA: TGTGCCAGCAGCGGGGGCGGTAGCAGAACCTACAATGAGCAGTTCTTC. Its translation is CASSGGGSRTYNEQFF.

The chain joins TRBV3-1 (or the pseudogene TRBV3-2) to TRBJ1-1; 7 nucleotides line up with TRBD1. This CDR3 is 15 amino acids long. V shed 4 bases and J 7 bases; nucleotides not matched to a gene: 12. Germline CDR1 is LGHDT and CDR2 is YNNKEL (reference sequence). CDR3 amino acids: CASSPTSKTGIEAFF. In DNA form, the CDR3 reads TGTGCCAGCAGCCCCACTTCAAAGACAGGGATTGAAGCTTTCTTT.

Here the CDR3 DNA reads TGTGCCAGCAGCGTAGGGGGTGGACAAATTAATGAAAAACTGTTTTTT. Amino acid sequence: CASSVGGGQINEKLFF. The chain uses TRBV9 and TRBJ1-4; possibly TRBD1 for D (5 bases). Trimming shortened V by 0 bases and J by 4 bases, and 13 bases separated the two germline ends. The CDR3 consists of 16 residues. Germline V CDR1 and CDR2: SGDLS, YYNGEE.